The subject of this entry is one T cell receptor beta chain. The CDR3 contains 14 residues. Germline lookup yields CDR1 MGHDK and CDR2 SYGVNS. V was cut by 5 bases and J by 4 bases, with 15 bases left in between. This entry belongs to a study of blood T cell repertoires in COVID-19. In the study overall: Some COVID-19 samples were acute and others convalescent; all came from the United States, Italy and Spain. In each case, the material was cDNA or gDNA derived from T cells, B-cell-depleted T cells, or PBMCs.

The Seattle patients joined while their infection was active and were tracked longitudinally afterward. Under the authors' procedure: Amplifying reference gene primers gave estimates of nucleated cell counts. Using immunoSEQ multiplex PCR, the repertoire was profiled, and TCRdb retains in-frame clones only, with some absent. The DNA was the basis for D and trimming; V, J and clone size are from that table. Among around 480,000 clones, about 87% were seen once, and the ten largest hold roughly an eighth. The source material was peripheral blood. The chain uses TRBV25-1 and TRBJ2-7; a weak D match, TRBD1 (6 bases). This sequence originates from a woman in her forties or fifties with COVID-19, enrolled during active disease. The CDR3 bases are TGTGCCAGCAGTCTCACAGGGCTTTTTTACGAGCAGTACTTC. Protein: CASSLTGLFYEQYF.